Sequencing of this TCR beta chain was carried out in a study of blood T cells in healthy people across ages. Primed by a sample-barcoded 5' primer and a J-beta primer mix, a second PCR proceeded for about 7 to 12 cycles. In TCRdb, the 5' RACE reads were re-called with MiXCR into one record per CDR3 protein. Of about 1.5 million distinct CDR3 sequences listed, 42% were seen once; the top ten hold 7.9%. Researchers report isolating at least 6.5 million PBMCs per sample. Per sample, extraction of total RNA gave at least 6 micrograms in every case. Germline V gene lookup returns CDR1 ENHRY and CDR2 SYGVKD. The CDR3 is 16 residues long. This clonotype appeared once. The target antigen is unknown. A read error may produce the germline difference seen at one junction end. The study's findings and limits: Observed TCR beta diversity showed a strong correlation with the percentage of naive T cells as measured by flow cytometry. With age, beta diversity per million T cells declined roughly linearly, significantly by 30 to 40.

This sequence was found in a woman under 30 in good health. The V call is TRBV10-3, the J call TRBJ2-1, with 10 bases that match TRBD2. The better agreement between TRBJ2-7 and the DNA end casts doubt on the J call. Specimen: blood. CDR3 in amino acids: CTISEFTSGTSYEQYF. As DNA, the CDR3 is TGTACCATCAGTGAGTTTACTAGCGGGACATCCTACGAGCAGTACTTC.